The subject of this entry is one T cell receptor (beta chain). Method: immunoSEQ multiplex PCR; TCRdb's copy keeps in-frame clones and lacks some. The sample records some 400,000 clones, roughly nine tenths being singletons. The data originate from a study of blood T cell repertoires in COVID-19. As for the study in general: Acute and convalescent COVID-19 samples came from the United States, Italy and Spain.

V lost 1 base to trimming and J lost 10 bases; unmatched junction nucleotides: 9. Germline CDR1 reads LNHDA; CDR2 reads SQIVND (reference sequence). The CDR3 is 16 amino acids. Input material: PBMCs or T cells enriched from blood (not recorded which). This receptor was identified in a woman in her forties who had been exposed to COVID-19. The chain has TRBV19 and TRBJ2-1, with TRBD1 identical over 11 bases. CDR3 sequence reads: CASSIGDRGTLWEQFF. CDR3 DNA sequence: TGTGCCAGTAGTATAGGGGACAGGGGGACCTTATGGGAGCAGTTCTTC.